Listed here is a single TCR beta chain. Using immunoSEQ multiplex PCR, the repertoire was profiled, and TCRdb retains in-frame clones only, with some absent. The sample gives about 340,000 clones, over 80% of which show up once; 6% to 7% is in the top ten. The data belong to a study of blood T cell repertoires in COVID-19. About the study: The United States, Italy and Spain supplied acute and convalescent COVID-19 samples.

CDR1 and CDR2 from the germline V gene are KGHDR and SFDVKD. CDR3 length: 12 residues. V lost 4 bases and J lost 12, with 12 bases in between. The chain recombines TRBV24-1 with TRBJ2-1; D possibly corresponds to TRBD1 (6 bases). The source of this sequence is a woman aged 50 to 60 with COVID-19, enrolled during active disease. The sequenced material came from peripheral blood. For the CDR3, the DNA is TGTGCCACCAGTGACCCCAGGGACACGCAGTTCTTC. Translating it yields CATSDPRDTQFF.